This T cell receptor (beta chain) is from a study of T cells in Graves' hyperthyroidism and ophthalmopathy. This clonotype was observed many times. This CDR3 has 11 residues. V gave up 3 bases and J gave up 6 bases, with 6 bases separating them. Germline CDR1 reads SGHAT; CDR2 reads FQNNGV. Amplification of TCR beta CDR3 regions was performed using RNA transcripts as template. HTBI primers were the set used in a first-round RT-PCR of the TCR CDR3. MiXCR was run by TCRdb on the multiplex PCR reads, yielding one entry per CDR3 protein. This table holds 250,000 to 300,000 distinct CDR3 sequences, about an eighth found once.

This chain connects TRBV11-2 to TRBJ2-7; no firm D call. The specimen was blood. The receptor was derived from a woman aged 40 to 50 with Graves' hyperthyroidism. The DNA of the CDR3 is TGTGCCAGCAGCTTCCTGTTCGAGCAGTACTTC. Encoded protein: CASSFLFEQYF.